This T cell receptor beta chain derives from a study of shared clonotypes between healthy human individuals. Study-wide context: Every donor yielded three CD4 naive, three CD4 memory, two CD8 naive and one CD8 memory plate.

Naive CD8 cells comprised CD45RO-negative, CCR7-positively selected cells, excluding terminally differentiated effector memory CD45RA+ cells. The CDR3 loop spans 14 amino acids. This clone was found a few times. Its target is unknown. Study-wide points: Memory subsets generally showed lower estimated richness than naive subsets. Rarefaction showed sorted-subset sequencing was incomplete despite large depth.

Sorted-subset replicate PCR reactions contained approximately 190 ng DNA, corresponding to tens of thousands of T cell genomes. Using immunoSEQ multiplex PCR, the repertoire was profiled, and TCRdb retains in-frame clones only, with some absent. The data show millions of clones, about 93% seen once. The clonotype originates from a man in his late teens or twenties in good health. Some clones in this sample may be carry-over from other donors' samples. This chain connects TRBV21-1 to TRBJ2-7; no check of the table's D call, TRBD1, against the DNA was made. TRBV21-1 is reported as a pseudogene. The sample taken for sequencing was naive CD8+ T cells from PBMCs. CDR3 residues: CASSKERQAPEQYF. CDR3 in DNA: TGTGCCAGCAGCAAAGAACGGCAGGCGCCCGAGCAGTACTTC.